Here is one T cell receptor (beta chain) with its context. Antigen: not known. The CDR3 is made up of 15 amino acids. CDR1 is MNHNS and CDR2 is SASEGT in the germline V gene. Trimming stripped 5 bases from V and 6 bases from J, with 17 bases between. This sample is drawn from a study of T cells after yellow fever vaccination. Overall study context: SMART-Seq v4 Ultra Low Input served to prepare low-cell-number fractions. Study-wide results and limits: The booster saw the reappearance of most primary-vaccination clones (more than 95% CD4, 80% to 90% CD8). Weaker in magnitude, the secondary response showed a faster peak on day 5 versus 15.

Template switching with 5'RACE generated the TCR cDNA and added a universal primer site and UMIs. TCRdb re-called the 5' RACE reads with MiXCR, one entry per CDR3 protein. The repertoire holds 450,000 to 550,000 distinct CDR3 sequences, with just over 20% as singletons. This receptor was identified in a man aged 18-30 years who received the YFV17D yellow fever vaccine. The rearrangement links TRBV6-1 to TRBJ2-1, with D perhaps TRBD1 or TRBD2 (5 bases each). The sample was PBMCs, taken roughly 20 days after the first yellow fever vaccination. The CDR3, as DNA: TGTGCCAGCAGTCCCGGGTCCCATGGGGGCAATGAGCAGTTCTTC. The encoded protein is CASSPGSHGGNEQFF.